This TCR beta chain was found in a study of T-cell memory formation after mild COVID-19. Study details: Largely donor-specific sequence clusters came from a couple of donors. Study-level findings and limits: Confirmation was lacking for SARS-CoV-2 specificity of second-wave clones that peaked on day 37. Clones contracting day 15 to 85 were balanced CD4/CD8; later expanders leaned CD4+. Pre-infection memory harbored some responding clones, suggesting cross-reactive memory joined.

The V end was cut by 2 bases, the J end by 1 base, with 8 bases between. This CDR3 contains 14 residues. Germline CDR1 and CDR2: SEHNR and FQNEAQ (reference sequence). This clonotype was counted only a few times. What it binds is not known. Each CDR3 protein is one row after TCRdb ran MiXCR on the 5' RACE reads. Of about 150,000 distinct CDR3 sequences in the sample, approximately 14% were seen once. What was sequenced was PBMCs or a T cell subset sorted from them (not recorded which). The clonotype was recovered from an adult woman who had mild COVID-19 (a few samples of this study predate the infection). Cell type and time point are not known. This chain connects TRBV7-9 to TRBJ1-1, with D unresolved. As DNA, the CDR3 is TGTGCCAGCAGCTTATTGCAAGAGAACACTGAAGCTTTCTTT. Translated: CASSLLQENTEAFF.